The next 22 T cell receptor beta chains were all read from a single sample in a study of cytomegalovirus exposure and HLA in healthy donors. 13 Jbeta primers and 60 Vbeta primers were used for the PCR. Some clones are missing from TCRdb's copy, which holds only in-frame ones; the method was immunoSEQ multiplex PCR. Of some 150,000 clones listed, about four fifths are singletons. Source material: PBMCs. Every receptor here comes from a man between 50 and 59 years old in good health and CMV-seropositive.

This clone was recorded a few times. The CDR3 coding sequence is TGTGCCAGCAGATTTACCTACGAGCAGTACTTC. Translating it yields CASRFTYEQYF. This chain connects TRBV11-2 to TRBJ2-7, with D uncertain. V was cut by 6 bases and J by 2 bases, with 5 bases left in between. Germline V lookup: CDR1 SGHAT, CDR2 FQNNGV. This CDR3 region has 11 residues.

This chain uses TRBV6-1 with TRBJ2-7, with D perhaps matching TRBD2 (6 bases). The CDR3 runs to 16 residues. The germline V and J ends were trimmed by 2 bases and 0 bases, with 14 bases remaining between them. CDR1 is MNHNS and CDR2 is SASEGT in the germline V gene. The CDR3 nucleotides read TGTGCCAGCAGTGAATTACGATCGGGGGACTCCTACGAGCAGTACTTC. This sequence encodes CASSELRSGDSYEQYF.

The chain uses TRBV4-2 and TRBJ2-7, with TRBD1 identical over 9 bases. There are 15 residues in the CDR3. The V segment lost 4 bases and the J segment 3 bases; nucleotides outside the gene matches: 7. CDR1 and CDR2 (germline): LGHNA, YNFKEQ. CDR3 region: CASSPPGQGSYEQYF. The CDR3 DNA sequence: TGTGCCAGCAGCCCTCCAGGACAGGGGAGCTACGAGCAGTACTTC.

V is TRBV5-1 and J is TRBJ2-5; weak D call: TRBD1 (6 bases). V lost 5 bases and J lost 1, with 9 bases in between. This CDR3 is built from 13 residues. The germline gives CDR1 SGHRS, CDR2 YFSETQ. The CDR3 coding sequence is TGCGCCAGCAGTCGGACAGTCCAAGAGACCCAGTACTTC. This gives the protein CASSRTVQETQYF.

V usage is TRBV19 and J usage is TRBJ2-7; 9 bases map to TRBD2. With V trimmed by 6 bases and J by 0 bases, 18 bases remained unmatched. Germline-derived CDR1 and CDR2 are LNHDA and SQIVND (reference sequence). This CDR3 has 19 amino acids. In nucleotides, the CDR3 is TGTGCCAGTAGCCACCGACGCGACATTAGCGGGGGTAACTCCTACGAGCAGTACTTC. The encoded protein is CASSHRRDISGGNSYEQYF.

This chain uses TRBV5-6 with TRBJ2-7, with D maybe TRBD1 (6 bases). The CDR3 covers 13 residues. V dropped 3 bases and J dropped 4 bases, with 11 bases sitting between them. Germline values: CDR1 SGHDT, CDR2 YYEEEE. CDR3 sequence reads: CASSSTQGYEQYF. In nucleotides, the CDR3 is TGTGCCAGCAGCTCCACCCAGGGGTACGAGCAGTACTTC.

This chain joins TRBV6-1 and TRBJ2-5, with TRBD2 matching 9 bases. CDR3 length equals 15 residues. After removal of 4 bases from V and 0 bases from J, the junction contained 3 bases not matched to a gene. Germline CDR1 is MNHNS and CDR2 is SASEGT. CDR3 sequence reads: CASSALAGNQETQYF. DNA of the CDR3: TGTGCCAGCAGTGCCCTAGCGGGGAACCAAGAGACCCAGTACTTC.

The J gene is TRBJ2-1, the V gene TRBV7-9; 8 bases are a match to TRBD2. CDR3 size: 15 residues. V shed 6 bases and J 3 bases; nucleotides not matched to a gene: 7. Germline assignment: CDR1 SEHNR and CDR2 FQNEAQ (reference sequence). The CDR3 nucleotides read TGTGCCAGCAGTCCAAGCGGGAGACTCTACAATGAGCAGTTCTTC. It specifies CASSPSGRLYNEQFF.

Regarding this clone: This is likely a read error, given that the CDR3 carries no conserved phenylalanine or tryptophan at its end. V gene TRBV2 combines with J gene TRBJ1-2; D is unclear. Germline CDR1 and CDR2: SNHLY and FYNNEI. The CDR3 has 14 amino acids. In DNA form, the CDR3 reads TGTGCCAGCAATGAAGCCGGGTGGGACTATGGCTACACCCTC. Translated, it gives CASNEAGWDYGYTL.

V is TRBV2 and J is TRBJ2-5, with TRBD1 matching 10 bases. CDR3 length: 14 amino acids. J was trimmed by 5 bases and V by 7 bases; bases with no gene match: 7. CDR1 and CDR2 (germline): SNHLY, FYNNEI. CDR3 coding DNA: TGTGCCAGCAAAAAGACAGGGGGCGAGGAGACCCAGTACTTC. This encodes CASKKTGGEETQYF.

The count of this clone is one. This sequence joins TRBV2 and TRBJ2-5; 7 nucleotides match TRBD1. Germline V gives CDR1 SNHLY, CDR2 FYNNEI. V lost 11 bases and J lost 0; bases outside the gene matches: 3. The length of the CDR3 is 12 residues. The CDR3 loop is CAGTGDQETQYF. CDR3 in DNA: TGTGCCGGAACAGGGGACCAAGAGACCCAGTACTTC.

This chain links TRBV5-1 with TRBJ1-6; 8 bases are shared with TRBD1. Germline V CDR1 and CDR2: SGHRS, YFSETQ. The CDR3 is 15 residues long. With 5 bases clipped from V and 7 bases from J, the junction kept 8 bases outside the gene matches. The CDR3 DNA reads TGCGCCAGCAGGGCCACTACAGGGGGGAATTCACCCCTCCACTTT. It yields the protein CASRATTGGNSPLHF.

V gene TRBV5-6 combines with J gene TRBJ2-7, with D possibly TRBD2 on 6 matching bases. CDR1 and CDR2 (germline): SGHDT, YYEEEE. This CDR3 has 16 amino acids. V was shortened by 0 bases and J by 3 bases, with 16 bases between the two germline ends. CDR3 protein: CASSLEGREILYEQYF. The CDR3 region has the DNA TGTGCCAGCAGCTTGGAGGGGCGGGAAATCCTCTACGAGCAGTACTTC.

V and J are TRBV4-1 and TRBJ2-7, with D perhaps matching TRBD1 (6 bases). The CDR3 loop spans 16 amino acids. Germline CDR1 and CDR2: MGHRA and YSYEKL. V lost 4 bases and J 3 bases, leaving 19 bases between the germline ends. The CDR3 is CASSRSPGVPDYEQYF. The CDR3 coding sequence is TGCGCCAGCAGCCGAAGCCCAGGGGTCCCGGACTACGAGCAGTACTTC.

The chain joins TRBV27 to TRBJ1-2; 7 bases agree with TRBD1. The CDR3 covers 12 residues. Per germline, CDR1 MNHEY and CDR2 SMNVEV (reference sequence). J lost 8 bases, V lost 5 bases, and 5 bases had no gene match. CDR3 residues: CASSTRTGGYTF. CDR3 nucleotides: TGTGCCAGCAGTACCCGGACAGGAGGCTACACCTTC.

This chain links TRBV6-1 with TRBJ2-7; 7 bases fit TRBD2. The CDR3 length is 15 residues. Germline CDR1 MNHNS, CDR2 SASEGT. V lost 4 bases, J lost 2 bases, and 8 bases stayed unmatched. The CDR3 sequence: CASSVGGRRPYEQYF. The DNA of the CDR3 is TGTGCCAGCAGTGTCGGCGGGAGAAGGCCCTACGAGCAGTACTTC.

The chain links TRBV28 to TRBJ2-7; 9 bases match TRBD2. CDR1 and CDR2 from the germline V gene are MDHEN and SYDVKM. The CDR3 contains 16 residues. Trimming at V came to 5 bases and at J to 7 bases, leaving 15 bases not matched to a gene. CDR3 coding DNA: TGTGCCAGCAGTCCCAGGGGCGGGAGGGCCCCCTGGGAGCAGTACTTC. Translating it yields CASSPRGGRAPWEQYF. Full variable domain (remainder filled in from reference TRBV28 and TRBJ2-7): DVKVTQSSRYLVKRTGEKVFLECVQDMDHENMFWYRQDPGLGLRLIYFSYDVKMKEKGDIPEGYSVSREKKERFSLILESASTNQTSMYLCASSPRGGRAPWEQYFGPGTRLTVT.

The rearrangement uses TRBV5-5 and TRBJ2-6; 8 bases line up with TRBD1. The ends lost 2 bases at V and 4 bases at J; junction bases unmatched: 11. There are 18 residues in the CDR3. From germline, CDR1 is SGHKS and CDR2 YYEKEE (reference sequence). For the CDR3, the DNA is TGTGCCAGCAGCTTCGTGGCGACAGGGGAGCTAGGGGCCAACGTCCTGACTTTC. Amino acids: CASSFVATGELGANVLTF.

DNA of the CDR3: TGCGCCAGCAGCACGGGACTAGCGGGAGACGGGACCCAGTACTTC. Encoded protein: CASSTGLAGDGTQYF. This chain connects TRBV5-1 to TRBJ2-5; TRBD2 agrees at 14 bases. This CDR3 region has 15 residues. V gave up 4 bases and J gave up 7 bases; unmatched junction bases: 6. Germline V gene lookup returns CDR1 SGHRS and CDR2 YFSETQ.

The gene calls are TRBV5-4 and TRBJ1-1; 7 bases map to TRBD1. CDR3 length: 14 residues. The trim removed 4 bases at V and 1 base at J, leaving 4 bases unmatched. Germline V CDR1 and CDR2: SGHNT, YYREEE (reference sequence). CDR3 residues: CASSAGQRNTEAFF. CDR3 in DNA: TGTGCCAGCAGCGCGGGACAGCGGAACACTGAAGCTTTCTTT.

This clone came up once. The genes are TRBV7-3 and TRBJ2-1, with D possibly TRBD2 on 5 matching bases. Trimming took 5 bases from V and 8 from J, leaving 13 bases between them. The CDR3 spans 13 residues. Germline CDR1 and CDR2: SGHTA and FQGTGA. The CDR3 protein is CASSPREGYEQFF. The CDR3 bases are TGTGCCAGCAGCCCTAGAGAGGGTTATGAGCAGTTCTTC.

This clone has only one observation. The rearrangement joins TRBV2 to TRBJ2-1; D not certain. Looked up from germline, CDR1 is SNHLY and CDR2 is FYNNEI. CDR3 length: 15 residues. Trimming removed 6 bases from V and 5 bases from J, with 17 bases in between. The CDR3 is CASSMGGGTNNEQFF. As DNA, the CDR3 is TGTGCCAGCAGCATGGGTGGCGGTACTAACAATGAGCAGTTCTTC.